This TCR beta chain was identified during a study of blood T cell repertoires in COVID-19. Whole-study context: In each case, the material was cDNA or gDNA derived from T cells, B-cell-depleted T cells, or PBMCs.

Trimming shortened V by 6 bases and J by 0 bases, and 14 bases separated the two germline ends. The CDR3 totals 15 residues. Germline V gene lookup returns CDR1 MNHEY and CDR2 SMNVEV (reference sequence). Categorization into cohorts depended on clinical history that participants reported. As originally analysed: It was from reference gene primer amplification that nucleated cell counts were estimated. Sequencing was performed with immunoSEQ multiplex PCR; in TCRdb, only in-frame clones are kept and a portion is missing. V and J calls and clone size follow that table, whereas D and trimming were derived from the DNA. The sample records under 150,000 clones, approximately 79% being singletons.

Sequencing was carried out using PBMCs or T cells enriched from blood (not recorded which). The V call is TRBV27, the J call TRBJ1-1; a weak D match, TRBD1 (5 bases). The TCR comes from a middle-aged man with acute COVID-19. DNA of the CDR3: TGTGCCAGCAGAACGGGACGGACTATGAACACTGAAGCTTTCTTT. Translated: CASRTGRTMNTEAFF.